These T cell receptor beta chains were read from a single sample in a study of molecular identifiers for immune sequencing clone quantification. In TCRdb, the PCR reads were re-called with MiXCR into one record per CDR3 protein. Of more than 50,000 distinct CDR3 sequences in the sample, 19% were seen once. Sequenced material: naive CD8+ T cells from blood, with Jurkat cell RNA spiked in. The receptors derive from a human donor in good health. Some libraries in this study had Jurkat cell RNA spiked in. The CDR3 runs from the conserved cysteine through the conserved F or W. The order of the fields is V gene, J gene, D gene, CDR3 length, clone size, CDR3 protein, CDR3 DNA. A D gene is named only where the DNA matches it firmly. Clone size appears in some rows only: once, few, many, or a class for an expanded clone.

TRBV29-1	TRBJ2-7	TRBD2	16	few	CSDELPGTSGPYEQYF	TGCAGCGATGAACTCCCAGGGACTAGCGGACCCTACGAGCAGTACTTC
TRBV7-2	TRBJ1-4	TRBD1	16	many	CASSLVPLGQGEKLFF	TGTGCCAGCAGCTTAGTTCCCCTTGGACAGGGTGAAAAACTGTTTTTT
TRBV12-3/TRBV12-4	TRBJ1-1	NA	12	few	CASSPQGTEAFF	TGTGCCAGCAGCCCACAGGGCACTGAAGCTTTCTTT
TRBV5-4	TRBJ2-6	NA	17	NA	CASSSRGRIPGANVLTF	TGTGCCAGCAGCTCCCGGGGGCGAATCCCTGGGGCCAACGTCCTGACTTTC
TRBV5-3	TRBJ2-1	NA	12	few	CASSTRHNEQFF	TGTGCCAGCAGCACAAGGCACAATGAGCAGTTCTTC
TRBV2	TRBJ2-1	NA	16	many	CAIFKGRREEGNEQFF	TGTGCCATCTTTAAGGGAAGAAGGGAGGAGGGAAATGAGCAGTTCTTC
TRBV6-5	TRBJ1-1	NA	13	many	CASSYLGNTEAFF	TGTGCCAGCAGTTACTTGGGGAACACTGAAGCTTTCTTT
TRBV7-2	TRBJ2-3	NA	13	medium-sized	CASSEWNSDTQYF	TGTGCCAGCAGCGAGTGGAATTCAGATACGCAGTATTTT
TRBV4-1	TRBJ2-3	TRBD2	18	many	CASSQPTSGRWGTDTQYF	TGCGCCAGCAGCCAGCCGACTAGCGGGAGGTGGGGCACAGATACGCAGTATTTT
TRBV11-2	TRBJ2-2	NA	15	NA	CASSWGVGNTGELFF	TGTGCCAGCAGCTGGGGGGTCGGCAACACCGGGGAGCTGTTTTTT
TRBV20-1	TRBJ2-1	NA	14	NA	CSAPRGEAYNEQFF	TGCAGTGCTCCCAGAGGAGAGGCCTACAATGAGCAGTTCTTC
TRBV4-1	TRBJ1-5	NA	16	many	CASSQGPGFSNQPQHF	TGCGCCAGCAGCCAAGGACCAGGGTTCAGCAATCAGCCCCAGCATTTT
TRBV9	TRBJ2-7	NA	12	NA	CASSASFGEQYF	TGTGCCAGCAGCGCGTCTTTCGGCGAGCAGTACTTC